Presented here are 20 T cell receptor beta chains from one specimen sequenced in a study of T-cell memory formation after mild COVID-19. One entry per CDR3 protein, called by TCRdb with MiXCR from the 5' RACE reads. The table records about 190,000 distinct CDR3 sequences, around 16% of them present only once. Sequencing was carried out using PBMCs or a T cell subset sorted from them (not recorded which). The receptors originated from an adult woman who had mild COVID-19 (a few samples of this study predate the infection). Cell type and time point are not known.

The rearrangement uses TRBV25-1 and TRBJ1-5; weak D call: TRBD1 (6 bases). The germline V gene encodes CDR1 MGHDK and CDR2 SYGVNS. Deletions cut 6 bases from V and 2 bases from J, with 11 bases between. The CDR3 has 14 amino acids. For the CDR3, the DNA is TGTGCCAGCAGCGAGACAGGACGCAATCAGCCCCAGCATTTT. Translating it yields CASSETGRNQPQHF. The variable domain in full, completed from reference TRBV25-1 and TRBJ1-5, reads EADIYQTPRYLVIGTGKKITLECSQTMGHDKMYWYQQDPGMELHLIHYSYGVNSTEKGDLSSESTVSRIRTEHFPLTLESARPSHTSQYLCASSETGRNQPQHFGDGTRLSIL.

The genes are TRBV7-9 and TRBJ1-1, with D tentatively TRBD1 (5 bases). The CDR3 has 16 amino acids. Germline V CDR1 and CDR2: SEHNR, FQNEAQ (reference sequence). The ends were cut back, 4 bases at V and 4 bases at J, with 19 bases in the middle. For the CDR3, the DNA is TGTGCCAGCAGCTGGGGGGGAGGAAGAAGGGGCACTGAAGCTTTCTTT. Amino acids: CASSWGGGRRGTEAFF.

This clonotype has a handful of counts. The CDR3 region is CASIVRLGEGTDTQYF. DNA of the CDR3: TGTGCCAGCATCGTAAGGTTGGGGGAGGGCACAGATACGCAGTATTTT. This sequence joins TRBV12-3 or TRBV12-4 and TRBJ2-3; tentatively, D is TRBD2 (6 bases). The ends were cut back, 7 bases at V and 1 base at J, with 18 bases in the middle. The CDR3 loop spans 16 amino acids.

This clonotype occurred a few times. The V gene is TRBV9, the J gene TRBJ2-1; the D gene is possibly TRBD1 (6 bases). Trimming stripped 0 bases from V and 9 bases from J, with 13 bases between. CDR1 is SGDLS and CDR2 is YYNGEE in the germline V gene. The CDR3 totals 14 residues. Here the CDR3 reads CASSVDGKGGEQFF. As DNA, the CDR3 is TGTGCCAGCAGCGTAGACGGGAAAGGGGGTGAGCAGTTCTTC.

This clonotype was recorded many times. The chain's CDR3 is CASSGFTGTGGSYGYTF. CDR3 DNA: TGTGCCAGCAGTGGGTTTACCGGGACAGGGGGATCCTATGGCTACACCTTC. The chain uses TRBV2 and TRBJ1-2, with 11 nucleotides matching TRBD1. V shed 4 bases and J 4 bases; nucleotides not matched to a gene: 11. The length of the CDR3 is 17 residues. Germline V gene sequence: CDR1 SNHLY, CDR2 FYNNEI.

The V call is TRBV9, the J call TRBJ1-1; TRBD1 is a possible D gene (5 bases). Trimming removed 4 bases from V and 0 bases from J, with 10 bases in between. The CDR3 runs to 14 residues. Germline V gene sequence: CDR1 SGDLS, CDR2 YYNGEE. The CDR3 is CASSSGPMNTEAFF. The DNA for the CDR3 is TGTGCCAGCAGCTCAGGGCCCATGAACACTGAAGCTTTCTTT.

This clonotype was detected only a few times. The chain employs TRBV29-1 and TRBJ2-5; D ambiguous. The CDR3 has 13 amino acids. Germline V gene data show CDR1 as SQVTM and CDR2 as ANQGSEA. Trimming pared 2 bases from V and 5 bases from J, leaving 12 bases between. The CDR3 sequence: CSVEHQLGETQYF. In DNA form, the CDR3 reads TGCAGCGTTGAACACCAACTTGGGGAGACCCAGTACTTC. Supplemented by reference TRBV29-1 and TRBJ2-5, the full variable domain reads SAVISQKPSRDICQRGTSLTIQCQVDSQVTMMFWYRQQPGQSLTLIATANQGSEATYESGFVIDKFPISRPNLTFSTLTVSNMSPEDSSIYLCSVEHQLGETQYFGPGTRLLVL.

V is TRBV7-2 and J is TRBJ2-7; the match to TRBD2 covers 10 bases. Trimming removed 1 base from V and 4 bases from J; junction bases left unmatched: 10. The CDR3 is 17 residues long. Germline V gene lookup returns CDR1 SGHTA and CDR2 FQGNSA. For the CDR3, the DNA is TGTGCCAGCAGCTTAGGCCCCGGCCGGACTAGCGGTTACGAGCAGTACTTC. Its translation: CASSLGPGRTSGYEQYF.

This rearrangement joins TRBV29-1 to TRBJ2-7, with 8 positions matching TRBD1. J gave up 3 bases and V 4 bases, and 2 bases lay outside the gene matches. The CDR3 has 12 residues. Germline-derived CDR1 and CDR2 are SQVTM and ANQGSEA. CDR3 nucleotides: TGCAGCGTTGCAGGGGGCGGCTACGAGCAGTACTTC. It is translated as CSVAGGGYEQYF.

V and J are TRBV12-3 or TRBV12-4 and TRBJ2-7; D possibly matches TRBD1 or TRBD2 (5 bases each). V gave up 5 bases and J gave up 0 bases, with 8 bases separating them. CDR3 length equals 13 residues. CDR3: CASSRGPSYEQYF. DNA of the CDR3: TGTGCCAGCAGTCGGGGACCCTCCTACGAGCAGTACTTC.

This sequence joins TRBV20-1 and TRBJ1-5; 7 bases agree with TRBD1. Germline lookup yields CDR1 DFQATT and CDR2 SNEGSKA (reference sequence). This CDR3 region has 16 residues. J gave up 2 bases and V 1 base, and 8 bases lay outside the gene matches. The CDR3 loop is CSARVLRGGGNQPQHF. The CDR3 DNA reads as TGCAGTGCTAGAGTCCTCAGGGGGGGCGGCAATCAGCCCCAGCATTTT.

This clonotype was observed a few times. This rearrangement joins TRBV4-2 to TRBJ2-7; either TRBD1 or TRBD2 may fit D (5 bases each). V gave up 4 bases and J gave up 3 bases, with 10 bases separating them. CDR3 length equals 13 residues. Germline V gives CDR1 LGHNA, CDR2 YNFKEQ. This CDR3 reads CASSRRGDYEQYF. CDR3 DNA: TGTGCCAGCAGCCGTCGGGGCGACTACGAGCAGTACTTC.

The CDR3 is CASSYEGLSGNTIYF. CDR3 coding DNA: TGTGCCAGTAGTTACGAGGGCCTCTCTGGAAACACCATATATTTT. The chain recombines TRBV19 with TRBJ1-3; the D is unclear. Trimming pared 5 bases from V and 0 bases from J, leaving 11 bases between. Germline values: CDR1 LNHDA, CDR2 SQIVND (reference sequence). CDR3 size: 15 residues.

This clonotype was detected a few times. The chain employs TRBV12-3 or TRBV12-4 and TRBJ2-7; 9 bases are a match to TRBD1. After removal of 6 bases from V and 4 bases from J, the junction contained 10 bases not matched to a gene. CDR3 length: 15 residues. CDR3 amino acids: CASRSTGTGTYEQYF. The DNA for the CDR3 is TGTGCCAGCAGATCCACCGGGACAGGGACGTACGAGCAGTACTTC.

The V gene is TRBV6-2 or TRBV6-3, the J gene TRBJ2-5; 7 nucleotides match TRBD1. V shed 5 bases and J 3 bases; nucleotides not matched to a gene: 9. Germline V lookup: CDR1 MNHEY, CDR2 SVGEGT. The CDR3 is 15 amino acids. CDR3 nucleotide sequence: TGTGCCAGCAGTCGCCCGACAGGGCGGGAAGAGACCCAGTACTTC. Amino acids: CASSRPTGREETQYF.

The chain joins TRBV20-1 to TRBJ2-3, with a tentative D call TRBD1 (7 bases). This CDR3 has 15 amino acids. V lost 6 bases and J lost 0, with 16 bases in between. Per germline, CDR1 DFQATT and CDR2 SNEGSKA (reference sequence). DNA for the CDR3: TGCAGTGCCAAAGGGGGGACAGCTAGCACAGATACGCAGTATTTT. Translated, it gives CSAKGGTASTDTQYF.

V is TRBV7-8 and J is TRBJ1-3; D gene uncertain. This CDR3 has 15 amino acids. Germline V gene data show CDR1 as SGHVS and CDR2 as FQNEAQ. The germline V and J ends were trimmed by 2 bases and 0 bases, with 8 bases remaining between them. This chain's CDR3 is CASSLYRSSGNTIYF. DNA of the CDR3: TGTGCCAGCAGCTTATATAGATCCTCTGGAAACACCATATATTTT.

This clonotype was counted only a few times. This sequence joins TRBV20-1 and TRBJ2-3; 10 bases align to TRBD2. Germline V gene lookup returns CDR1 DFQATT and CDR2 SNEGSKA (reference sequence). Unmatched junction bases numbered 14, after V lost 6 bases and J lost 2 bases. The CDR3 loop spans 17 amino acids. CDR3 in DNA: TGCAGTGCCCCCCCCTGGGAGCGGGGGGGATACACAGATACGCAGTATTTT. Translation: CSAPPWERGGYTDTQYF.

A few counts support this clonotype. V gene TRBV4-1 combines with J gene TRBJ2-7; 9 bases match TRBD2. Germline CDR1 reads MGHRA; CDR2 reads YSYEKL. The CDR3 contains 17 residues. J gave up 7 bases and V 0 bases, and 13 bases lay outside the gene matches. The CDR3 DNA is TGCGCCAGCAGCCAAGATTCAGGGCTAGCGGGAATGAATGAGCAGTACTTC. Its protein is CASSQDSGLAGMNEQYF.

The chain is built from TRBV6-2 or TRBV6-3 and TRBJ1-1; D is uncertain. Trimming removed 6 bases at V and 0 bases at J, with 14 bases between. Per germline, CDR1 MNHEY and CDR2 SVGEGT. This CDR3 is built from 15 residues. CDR3 DNA: TGTGCCAGCAGACCGACGAGGACGGTGAACACTGAAGCTTTCTTT. Protein: CASRPTRTVNTEAFF.